The clone carrying this T cell receptor (beta chain) has ten or more counts. Antigen specificity is unknown. There are 14 residues in the CDR3. With 1 base removed from V and 5 bases from J, the gap between germline ends came to 11 bases. CDR1 is SEHNR, CDR2 FQNEAQ, per germline (reference sequence). These data come from a study of post-analysis software for immune sequencing data. Study-level points and caveats: By F measure, strong co-clustering occurred among samples prepared in the same batch. Patients used about 5 TRBV segments, including TRBV5-6, TRBV5-1 and TRBV20-1, more often than controls.

Prepared libraries of TCR beta cDNA carried unique molecular identifiers. From the PCR reads, TCRdb called clonotypes with MiXCR, one entry per CDR3 protein. Seen here are a few hundred thousand distinct CDR3 sequences, less than 40% observed once, and the top ten hold around 5%. V usage is TRBV7-9 and J usage is TRBJ1-1; D unresolved. The sequenced material came from blood. The clonotype was recovered from a girl aged 5 to 17 with multiple sclerosis. The CDR3 DNA follows: TGTGCCAGCAGCTTAGAAGGGCATGGAACTGAAGCTTTCTTT. This encodes CASSLEGHGTEAFF. Together with reference TRBV7-9 and TRBJ1-1, the CDR3 gives the full variable domain: DTGVSQNPRHKITKRGQNVTFRCDPISEHNRLYWYRQTLGQGPEFLTYFQNEAQLEKSRLLSDRFSAERPKGSFSTLEIQRTEQGDSAMYLCASSLEGHGTEAFFGQGTRLTVV.